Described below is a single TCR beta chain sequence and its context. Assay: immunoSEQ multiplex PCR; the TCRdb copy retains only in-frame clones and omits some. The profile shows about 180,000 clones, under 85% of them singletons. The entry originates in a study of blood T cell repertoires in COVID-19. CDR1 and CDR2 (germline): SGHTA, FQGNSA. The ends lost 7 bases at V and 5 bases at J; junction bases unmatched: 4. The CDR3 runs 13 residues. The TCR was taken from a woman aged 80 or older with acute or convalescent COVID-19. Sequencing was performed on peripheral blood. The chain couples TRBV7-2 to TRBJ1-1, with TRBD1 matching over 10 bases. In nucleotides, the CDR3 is TGTGCCAGCACCTGGACAGGGGGGACTGAAGCTTTCTTT. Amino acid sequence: CASTWTGGTEAFF.